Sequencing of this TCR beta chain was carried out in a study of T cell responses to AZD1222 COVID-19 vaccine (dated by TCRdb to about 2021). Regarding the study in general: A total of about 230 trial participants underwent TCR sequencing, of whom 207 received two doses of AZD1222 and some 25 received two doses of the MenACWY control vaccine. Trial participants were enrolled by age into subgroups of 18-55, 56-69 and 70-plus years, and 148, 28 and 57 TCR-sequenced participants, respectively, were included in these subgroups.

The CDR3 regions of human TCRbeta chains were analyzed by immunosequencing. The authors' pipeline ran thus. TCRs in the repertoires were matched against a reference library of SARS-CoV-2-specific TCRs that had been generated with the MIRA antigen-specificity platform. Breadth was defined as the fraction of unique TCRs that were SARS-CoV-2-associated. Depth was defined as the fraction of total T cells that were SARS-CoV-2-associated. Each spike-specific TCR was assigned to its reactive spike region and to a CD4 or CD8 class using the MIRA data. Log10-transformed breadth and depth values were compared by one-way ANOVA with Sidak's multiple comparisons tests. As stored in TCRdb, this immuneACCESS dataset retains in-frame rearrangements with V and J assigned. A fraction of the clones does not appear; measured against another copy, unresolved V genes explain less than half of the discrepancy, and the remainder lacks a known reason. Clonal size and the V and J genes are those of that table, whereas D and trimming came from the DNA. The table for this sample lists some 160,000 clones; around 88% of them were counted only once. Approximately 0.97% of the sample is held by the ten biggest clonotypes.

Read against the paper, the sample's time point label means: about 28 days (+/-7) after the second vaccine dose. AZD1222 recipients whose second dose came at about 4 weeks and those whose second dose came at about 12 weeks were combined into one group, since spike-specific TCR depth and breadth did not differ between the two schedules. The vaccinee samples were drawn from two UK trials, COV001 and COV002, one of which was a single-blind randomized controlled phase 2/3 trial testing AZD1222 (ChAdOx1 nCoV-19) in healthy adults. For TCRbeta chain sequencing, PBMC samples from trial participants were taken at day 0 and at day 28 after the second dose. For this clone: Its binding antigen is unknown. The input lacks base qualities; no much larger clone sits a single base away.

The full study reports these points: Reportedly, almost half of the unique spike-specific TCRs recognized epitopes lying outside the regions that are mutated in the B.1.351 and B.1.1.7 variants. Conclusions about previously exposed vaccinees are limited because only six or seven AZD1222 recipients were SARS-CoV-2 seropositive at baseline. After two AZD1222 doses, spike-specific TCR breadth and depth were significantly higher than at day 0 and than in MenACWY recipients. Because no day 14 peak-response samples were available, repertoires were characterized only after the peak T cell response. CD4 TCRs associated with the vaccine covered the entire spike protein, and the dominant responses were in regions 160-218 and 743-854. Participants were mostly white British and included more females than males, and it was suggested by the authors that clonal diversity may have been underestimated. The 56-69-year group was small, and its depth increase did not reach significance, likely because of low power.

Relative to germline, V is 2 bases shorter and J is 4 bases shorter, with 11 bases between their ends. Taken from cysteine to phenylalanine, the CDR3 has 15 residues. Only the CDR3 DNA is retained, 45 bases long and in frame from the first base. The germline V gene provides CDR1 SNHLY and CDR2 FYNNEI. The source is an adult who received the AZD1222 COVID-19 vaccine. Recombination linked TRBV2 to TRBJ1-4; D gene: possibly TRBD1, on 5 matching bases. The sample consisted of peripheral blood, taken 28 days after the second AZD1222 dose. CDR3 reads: CASSEQGLFNEKLFF. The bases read TGTGCCAGCAGTGAACAGGGACTGTTTAATGAAAAACTGTTTTTT. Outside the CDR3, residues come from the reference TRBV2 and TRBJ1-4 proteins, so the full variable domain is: EPEVTQTPSHQVTQMGQEVILRCVPISNHLYFYWYRQILGQKVEFLVSFYNNEISEKSEIFDDQFSVERPDGSNFTLKIRSTKLEDSAMYFCASSEQGLFNEKLFFGSGTQLSVL.